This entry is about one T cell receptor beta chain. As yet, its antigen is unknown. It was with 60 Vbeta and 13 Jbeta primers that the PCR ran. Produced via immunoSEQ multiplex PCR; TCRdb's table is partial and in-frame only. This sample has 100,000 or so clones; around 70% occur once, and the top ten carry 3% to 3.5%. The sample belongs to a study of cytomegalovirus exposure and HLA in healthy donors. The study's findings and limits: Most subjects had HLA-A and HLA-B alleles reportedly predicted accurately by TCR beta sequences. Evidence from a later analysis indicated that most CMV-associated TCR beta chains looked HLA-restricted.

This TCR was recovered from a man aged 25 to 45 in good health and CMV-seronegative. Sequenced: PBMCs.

DNA for the CDR3: TGTGCCAGCAGTCATTCCGGGACAGGGGGCGCCGTGGAGACCCAGTACTTC. It yields the protein CASSHSGTGGAVETQYF. J is TRBJ2-5 and V is TRBV25-1; 12 positions match TRBD1. The length of the CDR3 is 17 residues. V gave up 5 bases and J gave up 5 bases; unmatched junction bases: 12. Germline CDR1 and CDR2: MGHDK and SYGVNS.